These T cell receptor beta chains were read from a single sample in a study of tumor-infiltrating lymphocytes in primary liver carcinoma. TCRdb re-called the multiplex PCR reads with MiXCR, one entry per CDR3 protein. The sample includes 65,000 to 90,000 distinct CDR3 sequences, 60% to 75% of them seen just once. Specimen: liver tumor tissue from sampling region 1. These receptors originate from a man between 40 and 49 years old with primary liver carcinoma and hepatitis B virus infection. Both conserved end residues are part of each CDR3. Fields, in order: clone size, D gene, J gene, V gene, CDR3 DNA, CDR3 protein. A D gene is named only where the DNA matches it firmly. Clone size is shown for a subset of rows, as once, few, many or a class of expanded clone.

NA	TRBD1	TRBJ2-2	TRBV6-5	TGTGCCAGCAGTTACGCAGCGGACGGCACAGGGGAGCAGTTTTTT	CASSYAADGTGEQFF
NA	NA	TRBJ2-2	TRBV11-2	TGTGCCAGCAGCCTAGATCGAGGGGGAATGCGCCCGAACACCGGGGAGCTGTTATTT	CASSLDRGGMRPNTGELLF
many	NA	TRBJ2-5	TRBV5-1	TGCGCCAGCAGCTTGGAAGGGGGGGTGTCAGAGACCCAGTACTTC	CASSLEGGVSETQYF
NA	NA	TRBJ1-1	TRBV29-1	TGCAGCGTTGACAGGGGCTGGGGTGGCTGGACTGAAGCTATCTTT	CSVDRGWGGWTEAIF
once	NA	TRBJ2-7	TRBV10-1	TGCGCCTCGCATGAAGTCAGGGGCGGAGGAAACTACGTGCAGTACTTC	CASHEVRGGGNYVQYF
NA	NA	TRBJ2-3	TRBV6-2/TRBV6-3	TGTGCCAGTAGTCCCTCCTCGACCACCCCCACAGATACGCAGTATTTT	CASSPSSTTPTDTQYF
NA	TRBD2	TRBJ2-7	TRBV6-2/TRBV6-3	TGTGCCAGCAGATCAGGGACTAGCGGGGCGTACGAGCAGTACTTC	CASRSGTSGAYEQYF
many	NA	TRBJ2-7	TRBV5-1	TGCGCCAGCAGCTTCGGGACATCCAACGAGCAGTACTTC	CASSFGTSNEQYF
NA	NA	TRBJ2-7	TRBV5-6	TGTGCCAGCAGCTTGATACCGAAGAGCTCCTACGAGCAGTACTTC	CASSLIPKSSYEQYF
NA	NA	TRBJ2-1	TRBV6-2/TRBV6-3	TGTGCCAGTTCCTCTGAGCCTCCGGAGTTCAATGAGCAGTTCTTC	CASSSEPPEFNEQFF
NA	NA	TRBJ1-2	TRBV29-1	TGCAGCGCAGGCGCACGATATGGCTACACCTTC	CSAGARYGYTF
many	NA	TRBJ2-5	TRBV6-1	TGTGCCAGCAGTGAACAGGCAGATGGGGAGACCCAGTACTTC	CASSEQADGETQYF
NA	NA	TRBJ1-2	TRBV10-3	TGTGCCATCGGTGATGATTACTATGACTACACCTTC	CAIGDDYYDYTF
NA	TRBD2	TRBJ2-2	TRBV20-1	TGCAGTGCTAGTGAATTAGCGGGAGAGAACACCGGGGAGCTGTTTTTT	CSASELAGENTGELFF
NA	NA	TRBJ2-3	TRBV6-1	TGTTCCAGTAATGAATGGCATACGCAGTATTTT	CSSNEWHTQYF
NA	NA	TRBJ2-1	TRBV11-1	TGTGCCAGCAGCAGAATTCGTGAGGAGTTATTT	CASSRIREELF
NA	NA	TRBJ2-1	TRBV5-6	TGTGCCAACAGCCTCCCGGGCATAAGCTCCTACAATGGGCAGTTCTTC	CANSLPGISSYNGQFF
NA	NA	TRBJ2-7	TRBV10-3	TGTGCCATCGGTGAGTCAGCTTCCAGCTCCTACGAGCAGTACTTC	CAIGESASSSYEQYF
NA	NA	TRBJ2-5	TRBV5-1	TGCGCCAGCAGCTGGGGAGGGTCCAGGGGTCTTCAAGAGACCCAGTACTTC	CASSWGGSRGLQETQYF
NA	NA	TRBJ2-1	TRBV11-2	TGTACCAGCAGCTTATTCGGTAATGAGCAGTTCTTC	CTSSLFGNEQFF
NA	NA	TRBJ1-2	TRBV12-3/TRBV12-4	TGTGCCAACAGTTTAGCCGCTCGGGGGAACTATGACTACACCTTC	CANSLAARGNYDYTF
many	NA	TRBJ2-7	TRBV7-8	TGTGCCAGCAGCTTAGTAGGGCTAGATCACTACGAGCAGTACTTC	CASSLVGLDHYEQYF
NA	TRBD2	TRBJ2-1	TRBV11-2	TGTGCCAGCAGCTTAGAGACTGCTAGCGGGATGGCCAATGAGCAGTTCTTC	CASSLETASGMANEQFF
NA	TRBD2	TRBJ2-3	TRBV6-6	TGTGTCAGCATGCCCCGCGCGACTAGCCTCATAGATACGCAGTATTTT	CVSMPRATSLIDTQYF
NA	NA	TRBJ1-2	TRBV6-6	TGTGTCAGCAGTTTCGTTCTTTTGGAGGGCTACAGCTTC	CVSSFVLLEGYSF
NA	NA	TRBJ1-5	TRBV4-1	TGCGCCAGCAGCCAGCAGGGAGGTGGCAGTCAGCCCCCGCATTTT	CASSQQGGGSQPPHF
medium-sized	TRBD1	TRBJ2-6	TRBV6-5	TGTGCCAGCAGTCCTCAAACAGGGGCAGGGGCCAACGTCCTGACTTTC	CASSPQTGAGANVLTF
NA	NA	TRBJ2-7	TRBV11-2	TGTGCCAGCAGCTTATCCGTTAGAATAGCGGAAGGGGGGTACGAGCAGTACTTC	CASSLSVRIAEGGYEQYF
NA	TRBD2	TRBJ2-3	TRBV7-9	TGTGCCAGCGGCAGCCTAGCGGGATTCTTCACAGATACGCAGTATTTT	CASGSLAGFFTDTQYF
NA	NA	TRBJ2-7	TRBV11-1	TGTGTAAGCAGCCAGACAGTGGGAATGTCCTACGAGCAGTACTTC	CVSSQTVGMSYEQYF
few	TRBD2	TRBJ2-7	TRBV6-4	TGTGTCAGCAGTGACTCGAGTAGCGGGATCTTTGACTACGAGCAGTACTTC	CVSSDSSSGIFDYEQYF
NA	TRBD1	TRBJ1-2	TRBV12-3/TRBV12-4	TGTGCCAGTTGCTTAAGGGACAGGCCCTTCTATGGCTACACCTTC	CASCLRDRPFYGYTF
few	NA	TRBJ2-3	TRBV28	TGTGCCAGCACCAGTGGGCCGGGCACAGATACGCAGTATTTT	CASTSGPGTDTQYF
NA	NA	TRBJ2-6	TRBV12-3/TRBV12-4	TGTGCCAGCAGTTTGGTGTGTGATGGGGCCAACGTCCTGACTTTC	CASSLVCDGANVLTF